Detailed here is one T cell receptor (beta chain). These data come from a study of blood T cell repertoires in COVID-19. Germline assignment: CDR1 SNHLY and CDR2 FYNNEI. The CDR3 consists of 15 residues. Germline trimming cut 5 bases from V and 2 bases from J; bases unmatched to any gene: 8. Profiled with immunoSEQ multiplex PCR; TCRdb holds only in-frame clones, not every one. The sample lists around 100,000 clones; approximately 81% were seen once. The chain couples TRBV2 to TRBJ2-7, with 8 bases matching TRBD2. Sequences were obtained from peripheral blood. The sequence was collected from a middle-aged man with acute or convalescent COVID-19. The CDR3 DNA is TGTGCCAGCAGTACTCCAACTAGCGGACCCTACGAGCAGTACTTC. As protein: CASSTPTSGPYEQYF. Filled out from reference TRBV2 and TRBJ2-7, the complete variable domain reads EPEVTQTPSHQVTQMGQEVILRCVPISNHLYFYWYRQILGQKVEFLVSFYNNEISEKSEIFDDQFSVERPDGSNFTLKIRSTKLEDSAMYFCASSTPTSGPYEQYFGPGTRLTVT.